The TCR beta chain under discussion was sequenced for a study of regulatory T cells in long-lasting Graves disease. Study-level background: Patients met the persistent Graves' disease definition after over 5 years of antithyroid drugs with positive TSH receptor antibodies. Study-wide points: Among persistent patients, a larger number of public clonotypes were shared (approximately 3,000) than among newly diagnosed patients (just over 950). Accuracy was perhaps lowered by the small sample size.

With regard to this clonotype: The target antigen is unknown.

Arm-PCR of CDR3 regions with iRepertoire HTBI primers generated TCR beta libraries. TCRdb re-called the multiplex PCR reads through MiXCR, storing one row per CDR3 protein. Here the sample spans roughly 470,000 distinct CDR3 sequences, roughly 20% being singletons. Time point of the sample: persistent/refractory GD, antithyroid drugs over 5 years with positive TRAb. PBMC-extracted RNA yielded the TCR library. This specimen was peripheral blood mononuclear cells (PBMCs), taken when the disease was refractory, from a patient treated with antithyroid drugs. The sequence derives from a female donor with Graves disease.

The CDR3 loop reads CASSRPGTVNTGELFF. The CDR3 bases are TGTGCCAGCAGCCGTCCCGGGACAGTTAACACCGGGGAGCTGTTTTTT. The rearrangement links TRBV5-6 to TRBJ2-2, with 7 positions matching TRBD1. The germline V gene encodes CDR1 SGHDT and CDR2 YYEEEE. This CDR3 comprises 16 residues. The junction had 8 bases not matched to a gene; V was cut back by 4 bases and J by 2 bases.